The 13 T cell receptor beta chains below were found in one sample sequenced in a study of neurological immune-mediated disorders. TCRdb reanalysed the 5' RACE reads using MiXCR and keeps one entry per CDR3 protein. The data hold 65,000 to 80,000 distinct CDR3 sequences, with 17% observed a single time. What was sequenced was PBMCs. The receptors originated from a woman aged 40 to 49 in good health.

This clonotype was found many times. The gene calls are TRBV4-1 and TRBJ2-6; D uncertain. V lost 1 base and J 0 bases, leaving 4 bases between the germline ends. The CDR3 length is 15 residues. Germline V gene lookup returns CDR1 MGHRA and CDR2 YSYEKL. This CDR3 reads CASSQGVSGANVLTF. In DNA form, the CDR3 reads TGCGCCAGCAGCCAAGGAGTCTCTGGGGCCAACGTCCTGACTTTC.

Notes on this clonotype: This clone may be a read error of a much larger clone one base away. The V gene is TRBV19, the J gene TRBJ1-1; no definite D call. The CDR3 spans 13 residues. CDR1 is LNHDA and CDR2 is SQIVND in the germline V gene (reference sequence). The CDR3 DNA is TGTGCCAGAAGTATCTCCACGAACACTGAAGCTTTCTTT. It specifies CARSISTNTEAFF.

At least ten counts were recorded for this clonotype. V usage is TRBV7-2 and J usage is TRBJ2-6; D remains unclear. The V end lost 1 base, the J end lost 3 bases, and 16 bases lay between the germline ends. CDR1 and CDR2 (germline): SGHTA, FQGNSA. CDR3 length: 18 residues. The chain's CDR3 is CASSLGSPPGGGANVLTF. The CDR3 DNA reads as TGTGCCAGCAGCTTAGGGTCCCCTCCCGGCGGTGGGGCCAACGTCCTGACTTTC.

This clonotype showed up many times. The CDR3 nucleotides read TGTGCCAGCAGCTCCCGTGGGGGCGTGAACACCGGGGAGCTGTTTTTT. Translated, it gives CASSSRGGVNTGELFF. The chain couples TRBV7-9 to TRBJ2-2, with a tentative D call TRBD1 (6 bases). Germline CDR1 and CDR2: SEHNR and FQNEAQ (reference sequence). The CDR3 covers 16 residues. The V and J ends lost 4 bases and 1 base respectively, with 13 bases between them.

The chain carries TRBV12-3 or TRBV12-4 and TRBJ2-2; 7 bases match TRBD2. This CDR3 has 13 amino acids. Trimming took 6 bases from V and 5 from J; bases not matched to a gene: 3. In DNA form, the CDR3 reads TGTGCCAGCAGGCTGGGGGGGACCGGGGAGCTGTTTTTT. Translating it yields CASRLGGTGELFF.

This clonotype was recorded many times. This rearrangement joins TRBV7-2 to TRBJ2-1, with D possibly matching TRBD2 (6 bases). Germline V gives CDR1 SGHTA, CDR2 FQGNSA. This CDR3 is built from 17 residues. V shed 1 base and J shed 0 bases, with 13 bases lying between them. This chain's CDR3 is CASSLVGGTGSYNEQFF. The CDR3 nucleotides read TGTGCCAGCAGCTTAGTAGGCGGGACCGGCTCCTACAATGAGCAGTTCTTC.

This clonotype was seen repeatedly, ten times or more. The chain has TRBV11-1 and TRBJ2-5, with a tentative D call TRBD1 (6 bases). The length of the CDR3 is 15 residues. Trimming pared 4 bases from V and 2 bases from J, leaving 14 bases between. Germline CDR1 SGHAT, CDR2 FQDESV (reference sequence). The CDR3 DNA is TGTGCCAGCAGCTCCGGGACACACCTTCAAGAGACCCAGTACTTC. Protein product: CASSSGTHLQETQYF. Full variable domain (missing parts from reference TRBV11-1 and TRBJ2-5): EAEVAQSPRYKITEKSQAVAFWCDPISGHATLYWYRQILGQGPELLVQFQDESVVDDSQLPKDRFSAERLKGVDSTLKIQPAELGDSAMYLCASSSGTHLQETQYFGPGTRLLVL.

On this clonotype: One junction end disagrees with the germline gene, perhaps due to a read error. V is TRBV20-1 and J is TRBJ2-1; 7 bases match TRBD2. The germline V gene has CDR1 DFQATT and CDR2 SNEGSKA (reference sequence). The CDR3 length is 14 residues. Written as DNA, the CDR3 is TGCAGTGCAAGAGGAGCGGGGACCTACAATGAGCAGTTCTTC. It is translated as CSARGAGTYNEQFF.

The sample holds many counts of this clonotype. One end of the junction is discordant with germline, which a read error may explain. J is TRBJ2-1 and V is TRBV12-3 or TRBV12-4; the D gene is possibly TRBD1 (5 bases). CDR3 length: 13 residues. CDR3 region: CVSASTADIEQFF. In DNA, the CDR3 is TGTGTCAGCGCCTCGACAGCCGACATCGAGCAGTTCTTC.

This chain connects TRBV5-5 to TRBJ1-2; TRBD1 might be the D (6 bases). Germline V CDR1 and CDR2: SGHKS, YYEKEE (reference sequence). The CDR3 totals 13 residues. The ends were cut back, 0 bases at V and 7 bases at J, with 10 bases in the middle. The CDR3 spells CASSLVAGAGYTF. The CDR3 bases are TGTGCCAGCAGCTTGGTTGCAGGGGCTGGCTACACCTTC.

In this sample, this clonotype turned up many times. The CDR3 loop is CASSLGQGNTGELFF. For the CDR3, the DNA is TGTGCCAGCAGCTTAGGACAGGGTAACACCGGGGAGCTGTTTTTT. The chain recombines TRBV7-2 with TRBJ2-2; TRBD1 matches at 7 bases. This CDR3 spans 15 amino acids. V trimming: 1 base; J trimming: 2 bases; junction bases outside the gene matches: 1. Germline lookup yields CDR1 SGHTA and CDR2 FQGNSA.

This clonotype was found many times. The J gene is TRBJ1-2, the V gene TRBV10-3; D not resolved. This CDR3 spans 16 amino acids. Per the germline V gene, CDR1 is ENHRY and CDR2 is SYGVKD. V lost 5 bases and J lost 3, with 19 bases in between. CDR3 coding DNA: TGTGCCATCAGTCGCCCCGGGCAGCCTTCGCACTATGGCTACACCTTC. The encoded protein is CAISRPGQPSHYGYTF.

This clonotype was seen ten or more times. V is TRBV20-1 and J is TRBJ2-7; TRBD1 or TRBD2 may be the D gene (5 bases each). V lost 0 bases to trimming and J lost 2 bases, with 11 bases between them. The CDR3 totals 14 residues. CDR1 DFQATT and CDR2 SNEGSKA come from the germline V gene (reference sequence). The CDR3 region is CSARDQWGPYEQYF. The DNA of the CDR3 is TGCAGTGCTAGAGATCAGTGGGGACCCTACGAGCAGTACTTC.